This TCR beta chain came from a study of regulatory T cells in long-lasting Graves disease. As for time point: newly diagnosed GD, antithyroid drugs for less than 3 months. Making the TCR library involved RNA that had been extracted from PBMCs. V gave up 5 bases and J gave up 3 bases, with 25 bases separating them. From germline, CDR1 is SEHNR and CDR2 FQNEAQ (reference sequence). CDR3 length: 18 residues. In building TCR beta libraries, iRepertoire HTBI primers were used together with Arm-PCR of CDR3 regions. MiXCR, applied by TCRdb to the multiplex PCR reads, yields one record per CDR3 protein. Of fewer than 650,000 distinct CDR3 sequences in the sample, roughly 15% were seen once. This clonotype has a handful of counts. The same sample was also studied in work on T cells in Graves' hyperthyroidism and ophthalmopathy.

This sequence joins TRBV7-9 and TRBJ1-1, with a tentative D call TRBD1 (5 bases). Here the sequenced sample was peripheral blood mononuclear cells (PBMCs), taken at new diagnosis, from a patient treated with antithyroid drugs. The receptor comes from a young woman with Graves disease. This CDR3 is CASSPLGAVGSQDTEAFF. For the CDR3, the DNA is TGTGCCAGCAGCCCCCTCGGGGCAGTTGGATCCCAGGACACTGAAGCTTTCTTT.